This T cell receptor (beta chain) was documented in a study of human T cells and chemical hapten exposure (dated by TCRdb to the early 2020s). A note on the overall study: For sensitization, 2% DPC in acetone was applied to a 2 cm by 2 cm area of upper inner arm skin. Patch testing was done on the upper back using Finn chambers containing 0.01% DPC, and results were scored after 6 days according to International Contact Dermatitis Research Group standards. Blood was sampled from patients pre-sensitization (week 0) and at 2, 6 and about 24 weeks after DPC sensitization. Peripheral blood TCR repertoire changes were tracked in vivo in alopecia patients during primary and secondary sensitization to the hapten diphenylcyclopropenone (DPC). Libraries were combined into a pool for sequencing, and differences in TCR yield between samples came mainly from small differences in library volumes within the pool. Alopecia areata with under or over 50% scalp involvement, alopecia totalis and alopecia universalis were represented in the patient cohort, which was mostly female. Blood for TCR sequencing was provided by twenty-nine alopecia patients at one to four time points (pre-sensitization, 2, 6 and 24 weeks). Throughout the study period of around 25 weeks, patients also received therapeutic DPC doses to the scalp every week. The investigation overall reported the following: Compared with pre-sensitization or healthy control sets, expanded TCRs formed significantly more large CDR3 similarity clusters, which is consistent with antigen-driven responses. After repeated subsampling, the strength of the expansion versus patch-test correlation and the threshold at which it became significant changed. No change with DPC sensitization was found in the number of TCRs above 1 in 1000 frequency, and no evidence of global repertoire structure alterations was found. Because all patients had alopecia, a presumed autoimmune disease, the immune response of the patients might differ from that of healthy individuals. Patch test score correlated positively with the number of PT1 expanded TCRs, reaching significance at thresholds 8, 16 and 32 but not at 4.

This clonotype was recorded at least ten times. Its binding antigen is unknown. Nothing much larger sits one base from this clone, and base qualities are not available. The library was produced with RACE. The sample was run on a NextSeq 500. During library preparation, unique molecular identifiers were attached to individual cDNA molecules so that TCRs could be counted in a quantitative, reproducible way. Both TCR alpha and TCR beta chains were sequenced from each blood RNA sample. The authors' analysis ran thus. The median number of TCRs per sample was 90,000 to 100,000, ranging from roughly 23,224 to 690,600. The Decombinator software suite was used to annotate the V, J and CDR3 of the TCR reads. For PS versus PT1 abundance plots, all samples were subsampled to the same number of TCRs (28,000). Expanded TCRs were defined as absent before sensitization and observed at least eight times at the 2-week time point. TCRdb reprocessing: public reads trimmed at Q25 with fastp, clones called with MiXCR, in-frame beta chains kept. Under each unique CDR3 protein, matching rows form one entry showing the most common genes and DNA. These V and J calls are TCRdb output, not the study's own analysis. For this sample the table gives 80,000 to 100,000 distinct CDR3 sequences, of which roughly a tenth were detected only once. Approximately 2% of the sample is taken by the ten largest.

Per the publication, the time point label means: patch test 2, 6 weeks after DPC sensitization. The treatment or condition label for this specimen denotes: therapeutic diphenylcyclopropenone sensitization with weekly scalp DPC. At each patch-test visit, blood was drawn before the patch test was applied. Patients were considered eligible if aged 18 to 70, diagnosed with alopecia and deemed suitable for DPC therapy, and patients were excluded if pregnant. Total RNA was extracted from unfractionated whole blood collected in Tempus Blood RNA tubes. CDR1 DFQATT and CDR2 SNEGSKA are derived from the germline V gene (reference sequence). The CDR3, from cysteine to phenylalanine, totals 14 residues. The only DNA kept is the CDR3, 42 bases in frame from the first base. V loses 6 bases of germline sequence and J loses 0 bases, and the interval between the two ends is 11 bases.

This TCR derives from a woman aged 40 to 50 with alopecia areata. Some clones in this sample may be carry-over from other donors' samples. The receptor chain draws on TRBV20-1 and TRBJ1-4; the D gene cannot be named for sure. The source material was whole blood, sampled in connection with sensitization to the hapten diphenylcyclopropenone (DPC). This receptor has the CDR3 CSAPRTTTNEKLFF. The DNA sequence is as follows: TGCAGTGCGCCTCGGACCACAACTAATGAAAAACTGTTTTTT.